The present T cell receptor (beta chain) was sequenced within a study of PD-L1 blockade in urothelial cancer. TCRdb keeps only in-frame clones here, not all; method: immunoSEQ multiplex PCR. The data hold more than 35,000 clones, with around 80% observed a single time. V was pared by 0 bases and J by 7 bases, with 4 bases of the junction left unmatched. The germline CDR1 and CDR2 sequences are KGHSH and LQKENI. The CDR3 runs 16 residues. Source: PBMCs, taken around atezolizumab (anti-PD-L1) treatment. The chain joins TRBV18 to TRBJ1-6, with 9 bases aligning to TRBD1. This clonotype was sampled from a man aged 70 or older with urothelial cancer. In DNA, the CDR3 is TGTGCCAGCTCACCACCGGGACAGGGTAACAATTCACCCCTCCACTTT. This translates into CASSPPGQGNNSPLHF.